The subject of this entry is one TCR beta chain. The antigen is not known. This sample was included in a study of identical twins. Study-level points and caveats: Partial confounding of zero-insertion analyses by invariant MAIT and iNKT cells was possible. Insertion counts were lower in abundant cord blood beta clonotypes, a trend that memory repertoires did not show.

V dropped 1 base and J dropped 5; count of bases not matched to a gene: 7. Germline V lookup: CDR1 LGHNA, CDR2 YSLEER. The CDR3 has 16 residues. TCRdb analysed the 5' RACE reads with MiXCR anew, one entry per CDR3 protein. The sample records approximately 500,000 distinct CDR3 sequences, approximately 24% being singletons. The same data also contributed to another study, on T cells expressing NK-cell markers.

The sample consisted of CD4+ T cells sorted from blood. The clonotype comes from a woman aged 18-35 years in good health. The chain joins TRBV4-3 to TRBJ2-1, with 8 bases fitting TRBD2. The CDR3 DNA sequence: TGCGCCAGCAGCCAAGGGGTACTAGCGGAAGACAATGAGCAGTTCTTC. This translates into CASSQGVLAEDNEQFF.